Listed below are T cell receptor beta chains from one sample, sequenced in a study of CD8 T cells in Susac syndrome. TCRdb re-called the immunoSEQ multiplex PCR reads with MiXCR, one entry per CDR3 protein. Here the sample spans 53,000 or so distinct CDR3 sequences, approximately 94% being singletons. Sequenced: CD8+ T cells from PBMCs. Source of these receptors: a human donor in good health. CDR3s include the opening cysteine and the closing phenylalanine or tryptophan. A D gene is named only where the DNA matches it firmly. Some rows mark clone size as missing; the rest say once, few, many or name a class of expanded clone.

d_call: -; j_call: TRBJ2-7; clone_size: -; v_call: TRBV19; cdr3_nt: TGTGCCAGTAGTCCGGGACATCTATACGAGCAGTACTTC; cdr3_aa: CASSPGHLYEQYF
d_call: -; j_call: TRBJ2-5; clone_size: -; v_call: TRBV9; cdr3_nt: TGTGCCAGCAGCACCGGCCTGGGAGGAACCCAGTACTTC; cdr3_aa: CASSTGLGGTQYF
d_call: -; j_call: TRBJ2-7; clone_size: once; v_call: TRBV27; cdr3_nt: TGTGCCAGCAGTTTATATCTGAGCTCCTACGAGCAGTACTTC; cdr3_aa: CASSLYLSSYEQYF
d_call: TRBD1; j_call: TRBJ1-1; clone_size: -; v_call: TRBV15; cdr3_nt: TGTGCCACCAGCAGATGGGACAGCATCGCTTTCTTT; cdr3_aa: CATSRWDSIAFF
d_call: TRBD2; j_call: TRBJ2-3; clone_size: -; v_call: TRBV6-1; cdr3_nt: TGTGCCAGCAGTGAGCCGGCGGGAGAGGATAGAGATACGCAGTATTTT; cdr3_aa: CASSEPAGEDRDTQYF
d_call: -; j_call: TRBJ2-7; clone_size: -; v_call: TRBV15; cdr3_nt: TGTGCCACCAGCGGAGGAGGGAGCTCCTACGAGCAGTACTTC; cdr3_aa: CATSGGGSSYEQYF
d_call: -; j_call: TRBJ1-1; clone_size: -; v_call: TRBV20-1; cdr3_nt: TGCAGTGCTAGATGGGATACTGAAGCTTTCTTT; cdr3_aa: CSARWDTEAFF
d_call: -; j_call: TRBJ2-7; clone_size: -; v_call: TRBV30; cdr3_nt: TGTGCCTGGAGTTTGAGTCCTTACGAGCAGTACTTC; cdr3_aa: CAWSLSPYEQYF
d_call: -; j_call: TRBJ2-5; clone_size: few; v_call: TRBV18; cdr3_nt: TGTGCCAGCTCTGGGGAGACCCAGTACTTC; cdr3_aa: CASSGETQYF
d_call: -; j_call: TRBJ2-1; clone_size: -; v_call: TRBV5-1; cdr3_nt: TGCGCCAGCAAGAGGGAGATGGAATACAATGAGCAGTTCTTC; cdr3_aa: CASKREMEYNEQFF
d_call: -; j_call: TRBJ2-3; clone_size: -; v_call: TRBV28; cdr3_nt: TGTGCCAGCTCGGAGCCTTATTCTTATACTAGCACAGATACGCAGTATTTT; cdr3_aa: CASSEPYSYTSTDTQYF
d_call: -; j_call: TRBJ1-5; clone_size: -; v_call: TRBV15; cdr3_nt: TGTGCCACCAGCAGAGTTCCGGCTGATAATCAGCCCCAGCATTTT; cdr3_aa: CATSRVPADNQPQHF
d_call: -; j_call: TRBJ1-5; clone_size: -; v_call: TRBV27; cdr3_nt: TGTGCCAGCAGTTTGTGGGGGAGGGATCAGCCCCAGCATTTT; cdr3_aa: CASSLWGRDQPQHF
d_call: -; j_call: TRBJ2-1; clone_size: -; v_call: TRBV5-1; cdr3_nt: TGCGCCAGCAACTTCGGACAGATCTACAATGAGCAGTTCTTC; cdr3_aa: CASNFGQIYNEQFF
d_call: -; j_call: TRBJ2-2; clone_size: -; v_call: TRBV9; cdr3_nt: TGTGCCAGCAGCGCAGCCCGGGGCCGAGTGAACACCGGGGAGCTGTTTTTT; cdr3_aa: CASSAARGRVNTGELFF
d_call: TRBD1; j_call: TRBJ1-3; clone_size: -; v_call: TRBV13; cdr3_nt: TGTGCCAGCAGCACCGGGACAGGGGGGGACACCATATATTTT; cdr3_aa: CASSTGTGGDTIYF
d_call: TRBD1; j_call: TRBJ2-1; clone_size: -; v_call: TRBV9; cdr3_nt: TGTGCCAGCCGAGAGACAGGGGGCTTCGGTGAGCAGTTCTTC; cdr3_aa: CASRETGGFGEQFF
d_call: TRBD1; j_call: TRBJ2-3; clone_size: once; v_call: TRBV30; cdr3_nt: TGTGCCTGGAGGGACAGGGGGCTGGCAGATACGCAGTATTTT; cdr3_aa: CAWRDRGLADTQYF
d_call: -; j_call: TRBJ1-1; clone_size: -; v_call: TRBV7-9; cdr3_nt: TGTGCCAGCAGCTTACCCAGGGGACACCTTGAAGCTTTCTTT; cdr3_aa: CASSLPRGHLEAFF
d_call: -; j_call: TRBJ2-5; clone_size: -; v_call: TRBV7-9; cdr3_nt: TGTGCCAGCAACAGGGTCCAAGAGACCCAGTACTTC; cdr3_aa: CASNRVQETQYF
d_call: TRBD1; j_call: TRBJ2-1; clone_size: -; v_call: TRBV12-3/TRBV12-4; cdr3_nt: TGTGCCAGCAGGCAGGGGGTATACAATGAGCAGTTCTTC; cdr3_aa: CASRQGVYNEQFF